This T cell receptor (beta chain) appears in the sequencing data of a study of blood T cell repertoires in COVID-19. The wider study: There were acute and convalescent COVID-19 samples, and they came from the United States, Italy and Spain. In each case, the material was cDNA or gDNA derived from T cells, B-cell-depleted T cells, or PBMCs.

Germline CDR1 and CDR2: MNHEY and SMNVEV (reference sequence). The CDR3 sequence is 15 residues long. Trimming cost V 7 bases and J 5 bases; bases outside gene matches: 6. The authors' processing: Reference gene primer amplification gave estimated nucleated cell counts. Sequencing used immunoSEQ multiplex PCR; TCRdb keeps in-frame clones, though not all of them. V and J calls and clone size are as listed in that table; D and trimming were resolved from the DNA. Counted here are 310,000 or so clones, over 70% occurring once; the ten biggest clones make up about 1.2%. The sequence was collected from a woman between 45 and 65 years old with acute or convalescent COVID-19. The sequenced sample consisted of peripheral blood. The chain joins TRBV27 to TRBJ2-3, with TRBD2 matching over 13 bases. CDR3 sequence: CASTMGLAGRDTQYF. CDR3 DNA: TGTGCCAGCACCATGGGACTAGCGGGACGAGATACGCAGTATTTT.